These 5 T cell receptor beta chains share one sample of origin, sequenced in a study of T cell clones after liver transplantation. Assay used: immunoSEQ multiplex PCR; TCRdb lists only in-frame clones, some missing. Of approximately 71,000 clones in the sample, around 92% were seen once. The sample was CD4+ T cells from blood, taken about 27 months after liver transplant. These receptor sequences come from a human patient who received a liver transplant. Part of the T cell pool may stem from the graft donor.

V usage is TRBV7-3 and J usage is TRBJ2-1; D could derive from TRBD1 or TRBD2 (5 bases each). The CDR3 contains 17 residues. Germline V gene lookup returns CDR1 SGHTA and CDR2 FQGTGA. V was cut by 0 bases and J by 5 bases, with 17 bases left in between. The DNA for the CDR3 is TGTGCCAGCAGCTTAACGTTCGGGGCGGAGCCGCACAATGAGCAGTTCTTC. Protein sequence: CASSLTFGAEPHNEQFF.

The CDR3 is CASSGLATHNEQFF. The DNA of the CDR3 is TGTGCCAGCTCGGGACTAGCGACCCACAATGAGCAGTTCTTC. This chain links TRBV19 with TRBJ2-1; TRBD2 matches 10 bases. Germline-derived CDR1 and CDR2 are LNHDA and SQIVND (reference sequence). The junction had 7 bases not matched to a gene; V was cut back by 9 bases and J by 5 bases. The CDR3 is 14 residues long. Based on the CDR3 plus reference TRBV19 and TRBJ2-1, the full variable domain is DGGITQSPKYLFRKEGQNVTLSCEQNLNHDAMYWYRQDPGQGLRLIYYSQIVNDFQKGDIAEGYSVSREKKESFPLTVTSAQKNPTAFYLCASSGLATHNEQFFGPGTRLTVL.

The chain is built from TRBV6-5 and TRBJ2-3, with D uncertain. Trimming shortened V by 2 bases and J by 1 base, and 10 bases separated the two germline ends. The CDR3 contains 15 residues. Germline CDR1 is MNHEY and CDR2 is SVGAGI. CDR3 protein: CASSYLSAGTDTQYF. The CDR3 DNA sequence: TGTGCCAGCAGTTACCTGAGTGCTGGCACAGATACGCAGTATTTT.

The chain uses TRBV10-3 and TRBJ1-2; 8 positions agree with TRBD1. CDR1 and CDR2 from the germline V gene are ENHRY and SYGVKD. The CDR3 has 14 residues. With 0 bases clipped from V and 8 bases from J, the junction kept 5 bases outside the gene matches. In nucleotides, the CDR3 is TGTGCCATCAGTGAGTCCCAGGGGGCGGGAGGCTACACCTTC. Translating it yields CAISESQGAGGYTF.

Here the CDR3 DNA reads TGTGCCAGCAGCGGGAGCTCCTACAATGAGCAGTTCTTC. Translated: CASSGSSYNEQFF. The chain combines TRBV7-9 with TRBJ2-1; the D gene is possibly TRBD2 (5 bases). Per germline, CDR1 SEHNR and CDR2 FQNEAQ (reference sequence). This CDR3 has 13 amino acids. V was cut by 5 bases and J by 0 bases, with 5 bases left in between. Using reference TRBV7-9 and TRBJ2-1 for the parts outside the CDR3, the full variable domain is DTGVSQNPRHKITKRGQNVTFRCDPISEHNRLYWYRQTLGQGPEFLTYFQNEAQLEKSRLLSDRFSAERPKGSFSTLEIQRTEQGDSAMYLCASSGSSYNEQFFGPGTRLTVL.